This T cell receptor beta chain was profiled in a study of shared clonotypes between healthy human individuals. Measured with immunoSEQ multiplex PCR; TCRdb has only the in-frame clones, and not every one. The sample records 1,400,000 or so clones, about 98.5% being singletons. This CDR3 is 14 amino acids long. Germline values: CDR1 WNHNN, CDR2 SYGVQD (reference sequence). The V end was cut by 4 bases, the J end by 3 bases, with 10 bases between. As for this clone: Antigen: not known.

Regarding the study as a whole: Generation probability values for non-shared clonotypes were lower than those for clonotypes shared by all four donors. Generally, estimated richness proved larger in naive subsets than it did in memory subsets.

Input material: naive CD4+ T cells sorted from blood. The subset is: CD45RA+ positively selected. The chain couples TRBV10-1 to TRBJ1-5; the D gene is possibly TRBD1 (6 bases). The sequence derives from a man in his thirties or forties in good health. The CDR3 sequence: CASSATGYNQPQHF. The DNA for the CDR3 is TGCGCCAGCAGTGCTACAGGGTACAATCAGCCCCAGCATTTT.